Shown below are 10 T cell receptor beta chains from a single sample sequenced in a study of T cells in Graves' hyperthyroidism and ophthalmopathy. RNA transcripts yielded amplified TCR beta CDR3 regions. HTBI primers were used for first-round RT-PCR of the TCR CDR3. From the multiplex PCR reads, TCRdb called clonotypes with MiXCR, one entry per CDR3 protein. The table lists 540,000 or so distinct CDR3 sequences, 15% to 19% of them singletons. The sample consisted of blood. The receptor source for this set is a young woman with Graves' hyperthyroidism.

The V and J genes are TRBV7-9 and TRBJ1-4; weak D call: TRBD1 (5 bases). CDR1 and CDR2 from the germline V gene are SEHNR and FQNEAQ (reference sequence). Between the trimmed V and J ends, which lost 4 bases and 0 bases, there was a span of 12 bases. The CDR3 is made up of 16 amino acids. For the CDR3, the DNA is TGTGCCAGCAGCTGGGCACGGGGGGCAACTAATGAAAAACTGTTTTTT. It encodes CASSWARGATNEKLFF. Based on the CDR3 plus reference TRBV7-9 and TRBJ1-4, the full variable domain is DTGVSQNPRHKITKRGQNVTFRCDPISEHNRLYWYRQTLGQGPEFLTYFQNEAQLEKSRLLSDRFSAERPKGSFSTLEIQRTEQGDSAMYLCASSWARGATNEKLFFGSGTQLSVL.

V and J are TRBV6-8 and TRBJ2-1, with D perhaps TRBD2 (5 bases). V lost 6 bases and J lost 5, with 26 bases in between. Looked up from germline, CDR1 is MNHGY and CDR2 is SAAAGT. This CDR3 has 18 residues. Written as DNA, the CDR3 is TGTGCCAGCAGCCTTCCACGGTTAGGGCGGGTGACTCACAATGAGCAGTTCTTC. Its translation: CASSLPRLGRVTHNEQFF.

Many counts were recorded for this clonotype. The V and J genes are TRBV7-8 and TRBJ1-2; D is perhaps TRBD1 (5 bases). Trimming shortened V by 5 bases and J by 4 bases, and 14 bases separated the two germline ends. The CDR3 runs to 14 residues. The germline CDR1 and CDR2 sequences are SGHVS and FQNEAQ. The CDR3 coding sequence is TGTGCCAGCAGCCCTTGGGGCGGGGGCTATGGCTACACCTTC. Protein: CASSPWGGGYGYTF.

The table lists this clonotype with a few counts. The J gene is TRBJ1-4, the V gene TRBV12-3 or TRBV12-4; the D is unclear. The CDR3 runs 16 residues. Between the trimmed V and J ends, which lost 5 bases and 2 bases, there was a span of 15 bases. In nucleotides, the CDR3 is TGTGCCAGCAGTCTCCATCGACGTGCGACTAATGAAAAACTGTTTTTT. It yields the protein CASSLHRRATNEKLFF.

This clonotype was counted many times. This sequence joins TRBV20-1 and TRBJ2-1, with TRBD2 identical over 12 bases. The CDR3 totals 18 residues. V lost 2 bases and J lost 2; bases outside the gene matches: 10. From germline, CDR1 is DFQATT and CDR2 SNEGSKA (reference sequence). As DNA, the CDR3 is TGCAGTGCTAGACTGGCTAGCGGGAGGGATGATGCCTACAATGAGCAGTTCTTC. It specifies CSARLASGRDDAYNEQFF.

The table lists this clonotype with many counts. The chain couples TRBV5-6 to TRBJ1-1; no clear D gene. This CDR3 comprises 13 residues. The germline V gene has CDR1 SGHDT and CDR2 YYEEEE. Trimming shortened V by 6 bases and J by 4 bases, and 13 bases separated the two germline ends. The CDR3 DNA sequence: TGTGCCAGCAAACTCGGCCGGGGCACTGAAGCTTTCTTT. This sequence encodes CASKLGRGTEAFF.

The V call is TRBV7-8, the J call TRBJ1-5; 9 nucleotides align to TRBD1. Germline CDR1 is SGHVS and CDR2 is FQNEAQ. The CDR3 loop spans 15 amino acids. Losses at the gene ends were 4 bases for V and 7 bases for J; bases not matched to a gene: 8. This CDR3 is CASSSLGQGWQPQHF. DNA of the CDR3: TGTGCCAGCAGCTCACTCGGACAGGGGTGGCAGCCCCAGCATTTT.

J is TRBJ1-1 and V is TRBV10-3; D unresolved. Trimming shortened V by 3 bases and J by 3 bases, and 8 bases separated the two germline ends. The V gene's germline CDR1 is ENHRY and CDR2 SYGVKD. This CDR3 contains 13 residues. Here the CDR3 reads CAISDVVHTEAFF. The CDR3 DNA reads TGTGCCATCAGTGATGTGGTGCACACTGAAGCTTTCTTT.

The chain couples TRBV6-1 to TRBJ1-5; D uncertain. CDR1 and CDR2 from the germline V gene are MNHNS and SASEGT. Trimming took off 5 bases at V and 5 bases at J, with 10 bases between the two ends. The CDR3 has 13 residues. Here the CDR3 reads CASSFQQDQPQHF. CDR3 coding DNA: TGTGCCAGCAGTTTCCAGCAGGATCAGCCCCAGCATTTT.

This clonotype appeared a few times. The chain uses TRBV7-9 and TRBJ1-1; 10 positions match TRBD1. The germline V gene encodes CDR1 SEHNR and CDR2 FQNEAQ (reference sequence). J gave up 11 bases and V 4 bases, and 10 bases lay outside the gene matches. The length of the CDR3 is 14 residues. The CDR3 nucleotides read TGTGCCAGCAGCTATGGTGGGACAGGGGCGGAGGCTTTCTTT. Translating gives CASSYGGTGAEAFF.